A selection of T cell receptor beta chains follows, all from one sample in a study of T cell changes during pregnancy in multiple sclerosis. Clones were read by immunoSEQ multiplex PCR, and TCRdb kept only the in-frame ones, dropping some. Here the sample spans approximately 40,000 clones, around nine tenths being singletons. Source: CD4+ T cells from peripheral blood mononuclear cells, taken before pregnancy. Every receptor here comes from a female donor with multiple sclerosis, enrolled in a pregnancy study. The CDR3 runs from the conserved cysteine through the conserved F or W. D genes are given only for firm matches. Clone size is given for some rows only: seen once, a few or many times, or a class if the clone is expanded.

j_gene	d_gene	v_gene	abundance	CDR3nt	CDR3aa
TRBJ1-1	TRBD1	TRBV5-1	NA	TGCGCCAGCCGAACGAGCCCGGGACAGGTCAACACTGAAGCTTTCTTT	CASRTSPGQVNTEAFF
TRBJ2-1	TRBD2	TRBV7-6	NA	TGTGCCAGCAGTCCAGCGGGAGGGCCGGTTGAGCAGTTCTTC	CASSPAGGPVEQFF
TRBJ2-2	TRBD2	TRBV5-5	NA	TGTGCCAGCAGCTTGTACGGGGGGGCCAGCACCGGGGAGCTGTTTTTT	CASSLYGGASTGELFF
TRBJ2-7	TRBD1	TRBV28	NA	TGTGCCAGCAGTCTTACCGGGACAGGAACCTACGAGCAGTACTTC	CASSLTGTGTYEQYF
TRBJ1-5	NA	TRBV28	NA	TGTGCCAGCACCAAACTCCCATCCAATCAGCCCCAGCATTTT	CASTKLPSNQPQHF
TRBJ1-6	TRBD1	TRBV25-1	few	TGTGCCAGCAGTGGGACAGGGAATTCACCCCTCCACTTT	CASSGTGNSPLHF
TRBJ1-3	NA	TRBV2	once	TGTGCCAGCAGTGCCCAGGTTACTGGAAACACCATATATTTT	CASSAQVTGNTIYF
TRBJ2-3	NA	TRBV4-3	NA	TGCGCCAGCAGCCAAGCAGGGGACACAGATACGCAGTATTTT	CASSQAGDTDTQYF
TRBJ1-1	TRBD1	TRBV6-6	NA	TGTGCCAGCACTAGACAGGGGGCGGCTGAAGCTTTCTTT	CASTRQGAAEAFF
TRBJ2-1	TRBD2	TRBV7-8	NA	TGTGCCAGCAGCTTAGACCGCCGCGGGGGGACGTACAATGAGCAGTTCTTC	CASSLDRRGGTYNEQFF
TRBJ2-7	NA	TRBV4-2	few	TGTGCCAGCAGCCAAACAGGTTCTGGGGCCTACGAGCAGTACTTC	CASSQTGSGAYEQYF
TRBJ1-6	TRBD1	TRBV7-9	NA	TGTGCCAGCAGCTTAGGACAGGGTTTTAATTCACCCCTCCACTTT	CASSLGQGFNSPLHF
TRBJ1-2	TRBD1	TRBV30	medium-sized	TGTGCCTGGAGTGATTACGGGACAGGGGGGAATGGCTACACCTTC	CAWSDYGTGGNGYTF
TRBJ2-1	TRBD2	TRBV7-3	NA	TGTGCCAGCAGCTCGTTTGGTAGCGGGGTTTCTGACTACAATGAGCAGTTCTTC	CASSSFGSGVSDYNEQFF
TRBJ2-3	TRBD2	TRBV18	NA	TGTGCCAGCTCACCACAGCGGGGGTCTAGCACAGATACGCAGTATTTT	CASSPQRGSSTDTQYF
TRBJ2-5	TRBD1	TRBV27	NA	TGTGCCAGCAGTCGAACAGGGGGCTTCGCCAACAGAGAGACCCAGTACTTC	CASSRTGGFANRETQYF
TRBJ1-5	NA	TRBV4-3	NA	TGCGCCAGCAGCCAAACCCTGGGGACACCGAGGCATTTT	CASSQTLGTPRHF
TRBJ2-4	NA	TRBV2	NA	TGTGCCAGCATTGGGCTAGCAGGCAAAAACATTCAGTACTTC	CASIGLAGKNIQYF
TRBJ1-5	NA	TRBV6-1	NA	TGTGCCAGCAATGAACCGTGGGGGGGCAATCAGCCCCAGCATTTT	CASNEPWGGNQPQHF
TRBJ1-2	TRBD1	TRBV5-1	NA	TGCGCCAGCAGCTCTTCTGGACAGGGGGTGCATGGCTACACCTTC	CASSSSGQGVHGYTF
TRBJ1-5	NA	TRBV2	NA	TGTGCCAGCAGTCCGGACAGTCGAGATCAGCCCCAGCATTTT	CASSPDSRDQPQHF
TRBJ2-7	TRBD2	TRBV6-1	NA	TGTGCCAGCAGTTCAAGGGAGGGATTGGCCTACGAGCAGTACTTC	CASSSREGLAYEQYF
TRBJ2-7	TRBD1	TRBV7-2	NA	TGTGCCAGCAGCTTAGGTGACAGGGGTCACGAGCAGTACTTC	CASSLGDRGHEQYF
TRBJ2-3	TRBD2	TRBV5-3	NA	TGTGCCAGAAGCTTGGTTCCGTCTAGCGGCGCAGATACGCAGTATTTT	CARSLVPSSGADTQYF
TRBJ2-3	NA	TRBV7-2	few	TGTGCCAGCAGCTTGTTCGGAGATACGCAGTATTTT	CASSLFGDTQYF
TRBJ2-1	NA	TRBV7-2	NA	TGTGCCAGCAGCTCAGCTACAGGGCTTAGGGCTTTAAATGAGCAGTTCTTC	CASSSATGLRALNEQFF
TRBJ1-5	NA	TRBV18	NA	TGTGCCAGCAACCCGGGAGGTCGCAATCAGCCCCAGCATTTT	CASNPGGRNQPQHF
TRBJ2-3	NA	TRBV6-1	NA	TGTGCCAGCCGACTGGGAGATACGCAGTATTTT	CASRLGDTQYF
TRBJ1-4	NA	TRBV7-9	NA	TGTGCCAGCAGCTTAGGCCGGGAGGAGGAAAAACTGTTTTTT	CASSLGREEEKLFF
TRBJ1-1	TRBD1	TRBV7-2	NA	TGTGCCAGCAGCTTGAAGGGACAGGGGTCCACTGAAGCTTTCTTT	CASSLKGQGSTEAFF
TRBJ1-3	NA	TRBV28	NA	TGTGCCAGCAGTTTATCGGGGGGATCTGGAAACACCATATATTTT	CASSLSGGSGNTIYF